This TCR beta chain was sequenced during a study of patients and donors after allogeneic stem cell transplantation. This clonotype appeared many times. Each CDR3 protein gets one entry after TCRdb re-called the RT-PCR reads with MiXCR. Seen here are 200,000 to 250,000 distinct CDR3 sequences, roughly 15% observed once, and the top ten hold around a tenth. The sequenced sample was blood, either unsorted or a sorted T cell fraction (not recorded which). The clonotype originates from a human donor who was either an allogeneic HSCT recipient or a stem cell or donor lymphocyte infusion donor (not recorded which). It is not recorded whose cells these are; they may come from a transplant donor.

The chain's CDR3 is CASSLGWPIYGYTF. CDR3 sequence (DNA): TGCGCCAGCAGCTTGGGTTGGCCGATATATGGCTACACCTTC. The rearrangement links TRBV5-1 to TRBJ1-2; D unclear. The germline V gene encodes CDR1 SGHRS and CDR2 YFSETQ. Trimming stripped 0 bases from V and 5 bases from J, with 11 bases between. The CDR3 runs to 14 residues.